This TCR beta chain stems from a study of post-analysis software for immune sequencing data. The wider study: Included courses were relapsing-remitting and secondary progressive multiple sclerosis; progressive-relapsing multiple sclerosis was also included.

Unique molecular identifiers were present in the TCR beta cDNA libraries. The source material, about 0.85 to 11 million T cells, gave rise to about 520,000 cDNA molecules. Via MiXCR, TCRdb re-called the PCR reads, giving one row per CDR3 protein. The sample yields roughly 700,000 distinct CDR3 sequences, 25% to 30% seen once. Study-wide points: The study found TRBV5-6, TRBV5-1 and TRBV20-1 among five TRBV segments more frequent in patients than controls.

The germline gives CDR1 MNHNS, CDR2 SASEGT. The CDR3 extends over 14 amino acids. V was pared by 6 bases and J by 3 bases, with 5 bases of the junction left unmatched. Turning to this clonotype: What it recognizes is unknown.

V gene TRBV6-1 combines with J gene TRBJ1-5, with 7 bases lining up with TRBD1. This clonotype was sampled from a girl between 10 and 17 years old with multiple sclerosis. The sequenced sample was blood. CDR3 coding DNA: TGTGCCAGCAGCCAAGGGGGCACCAATCAGCCCCAGCATTTT. It encodes CASSQGGTNQPQHF.